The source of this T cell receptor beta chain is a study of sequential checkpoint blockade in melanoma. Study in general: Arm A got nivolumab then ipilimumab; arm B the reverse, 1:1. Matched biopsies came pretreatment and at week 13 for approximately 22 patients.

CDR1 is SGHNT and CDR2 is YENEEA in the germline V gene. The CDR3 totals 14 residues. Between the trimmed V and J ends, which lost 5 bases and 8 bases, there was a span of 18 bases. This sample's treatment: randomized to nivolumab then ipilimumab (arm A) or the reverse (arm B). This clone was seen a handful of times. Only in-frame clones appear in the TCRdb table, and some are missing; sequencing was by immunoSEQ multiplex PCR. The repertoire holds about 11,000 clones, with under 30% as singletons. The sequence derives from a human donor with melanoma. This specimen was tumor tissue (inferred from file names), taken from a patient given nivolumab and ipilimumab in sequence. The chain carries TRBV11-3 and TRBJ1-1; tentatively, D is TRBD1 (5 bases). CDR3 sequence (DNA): TGTGCCAGCAGCGGGGACCTTTTCGGGGCGGAAGCTTTCTTT. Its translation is CASSGDLFGAEAFF.